These 8 T cell receptor beta chains were sequenced from one sample in a study of T cell responses to AZD1222 COVID-19 vaccine. Repertoires were generated with immunoSEQ multiplex PCR, while TCRdb's copy carries only in-frame clones and drops some. This table holds under 110,000 clones, about nine tenths found once. Material: peripheral blood, obtained on day 0 of AZD1222 vaccination. The receptors derive from an adult in good health.

This clone was recorded once. V and J are TRBV6-5 and TRBJ2-7; 9 nucleotides agree with TRBD1. Germline values: CDR1 MNHEY, CDR2 SVGAGI. CDR3 length: 15 residues. V lost 0 bases and J lost 3; bases outside the gene matches: 3. The CDR3 region is CASSYSGQGFYEQYF. The CDR3 nucleotides are TGTGCCAGCAGTTACTCGGGACAGGGTTTCTACGAGCAGTACTTC.

The chain is built from TRBV7-9 and TRBJ2-7; D assignment may be TRBD1 or TRBD2 (5 bases each). Germline values: CDR1 SEHNR, CDR2 FQNEAQ (reference sequence). The ends were cut back, 5 bases at V and 2 bases at J, with 16 bases in the middle. The CDR3 is 15 residues long. DNA for the CDR3: TGTGCCAGCAGCCCCGGGACGGGGAAGACCTACGAGCAGTACTTC. Amino acids: CASSPGTGKTYEQYF.

The gene calls are TRBV5-4 and TRBJ1-2; D uncertain. Germline lookup yields CDR1 SGHNT and CDR2 YYREEE (reference sequence). The ends were cut back, 0 bases at V and 7 bases at J, with 19 bases in the middle. This CDR3 contains 16 residues. The CDR3 reads CASSLAEGLLGAGYTF. The CDR3 DNA follows: TGTGCCAGCAGCTTGGCGGAGGGCCTCCTCGGCGCTGGCTACACCTTC. Supplemented by reference TRBV5-4 and TRBJ1-2, the full variable domain reads ETGVTQSPTHLIKTRGQQVTLRCSSQSGHNTVSWYQQALGQGPQFIFQYYREEENGRGNFPPRFSGLQFPNYSSELNVNALELDDSALYLCASSLAEGLLGAGYTFGSGTRLTVV.

The chain has TRBV5-1 and TRBJ1-2, with 10 bases fitting TRBD1. Losses at the gene ends were 0 bases for V and 7 bases for J; bases not matched to a gene: 6. The germline gives CDR1 SGHRS, CDR2 YFSETQ. The CDR3 consists of 15 residues. Written as DNA, the CDR3 is TGCGCCAGCAGCTTGGGCGGGACAGGGGCGACTGGCTACACCTTC. Protein product: CASSLGGTGATGYTF.

This clone was detected once. The chain joins TRBV5-5 to TRBJ1-4; 7 bases agree with TRBD1. CDR1 and CDR2 (germline): SGHKS, YYEKEE (reference sequence). The ends lost 3 bases at V and 3 bases at J; junction bases unmatched: 5. The CDR3 consists of 15 residues. Written as DNA, the CDR3 is TGTGCCAGCAGCTCCGGGGACAGTTCTAATGAAAAACTGTTTTTT. Its protein is CASSSGDSSNEKLFF.

The V call is TRBV11-3, the J call TRBJ2-2, with TRBD1 identical over 8 bases. The ends lost 5 bases at V and 3 bases at J; junction bases unmatched: 2. Germline V gene data show CDR1 as SGHNT and CDR2 as YENEEA. CDR3 length: 14 residues. The CDR3 loop is CASSAQGDTGELFF. For the CDR3, the DNA is TGTGCCAGCAGCGCACAGGGGGACACCGGGGAGCTGTTTTTT.

This chain joins TRBV27 and TRBJ2-1, with D perhaps matching TRBD2 (6 bases). From germline, CDR1 is MNHEY and CDR2 SMNVEV (reference sequence). Trimming stripped 5 bases from V and 4 bases from J, with 12 bases between. The CDR3 extends over 14 amino acids. CDR3 DNA sequence: TGTGCCAGCAGTCAGGGACTCTCATACAATGAGCAGTTCTTC. Its translation is CASSQGLSYNEQFF.

This clone showed up just a few times. V gene TRBV7-9 combines with J gene TRBJ1-2, with D hard to call. Trimming removed 6 bases at V and 2 bases at J, with 7 bases between. The CDR3 spans 12 residues. Germline CDR1 SEHNR, CDR2 FQNEAQ (reference sequence). The CDR3: CASSSGNYGYTF. CDR3 sequence (DNA): TGTGCCAGCAGTTCGGGCAACTATGGCTACACCTTC. Together with reference TRBV7-9 and TRBJ1-2, the CDR3 gives the full variable domain: DTGVSQNPRHKITKRGQNVTFRCDPISEHNRLYWYRQTLGQGPEFLTYFQNEAQLEKSRLLSDRFSAERPKGSFSTLEIQRTEQGDSAMYLCASSSGNYGYTFGSGTRLTVV.